Presented here are 10 T cell receptor beta chains from one specimen sequenced in a study of cytomegalovirus exposure and HLA in healthy donors. Only in-frame clones appear in the TCRdb table, and some are missing; sequencing was by immunoSEQ multiplex PCR. The data contain roughly 70,000 clones, 97% of them singletons. Source material: PBMCs. The receptors originated from a woman younger than 30 in good health and CMV-seropositive.

The genes are TRBV5-1 and TRBJ2-7, with 9 bases aligning to TRBD1. The CDR3 covers 16 residues. Germline CDR1 and CDR2: SGHRS and YFSETQ. V shed 4 bases, J shed 3 bases, and the junction held 11 bases outside the gene matches. The CDR3 nucleotides are TGCGCCAGCAGCGGAGGGGACAGGGAGATCTACTACGAGCAGTACTTC. Translated, it gives CASSGGDREIYYEQYF. The whole variable domain, filled in from reference TRBV5-1 and TRBJ2-7, reads KAGVTQTPRYLIKTRGQQVTLSCSPISGHRSVSWYQQTPGQGLQFLFEYFSETQRNKGNFPGRFSGRQFSNSRSEMNVSTLELGDSALYLCASSGGDREIYYEQYFGPGTRLTVT.

V is TRBV7-2 and J is TRBJ2-3; 11 bases are shared with TRBD2. The V gene's germline CDR1 is SGHTA and CDR2 FQGNSA. This CDR3 comprises 17 residues. The V segment lost 5 bases and the J segment 2 bases; nucleotides outside the gene matches: 9. CDR3: CASSTVLAGAITDTQYF. The CDR3 nucleotides read TGTGCCAGCAGCACAGTACTAGCGGGAGCAATCACAGATACGCAGTATTTT.

The V gene is TRBV28, the J gene TRBJ2-7; 7 bases are a match to TRBD1. V gave up 4 bases and J gave up 4 bases; unmatched junction bases: 7. Germline V lookup: CDR1 MDHEN, CDR2 SYDVKM. The CDR3 length is 14 residues. The CDR3 loop is CASSWTGPRYEQYF. DNA of the CDR3: TGTGCCAGCAGTTGGACAGGCCCTCGGTACGAGCAGTACTTC.

V and J are TRBV4-1 and TRBJ2-7; D possibly corresponds to TRBD2 (6 bases). The CDR3 is 16 residues long. Germline loops: CDR1 MGHRA, CDR2 YSYEKL. Trimming cost V 1 base and J 5 bases, with 18 bases left between them. Here the CDR3 DNA reads TGCGCCAGCAGCCAAGGGGCGGGACTTACATCCCACGAGCAGTACTTC. Protein: CASSQGAGLTSHEQYF.

V gene TRBV15 combines with J gene TRBJ2-1, with TRBD2 as a possible D gene (6 bases). Germline V gene lookup returns CDR1 LNHNV and CDR2 YYDKDF (reference sequence). The CDR3 is 15 amino acids. V dropped 0 bases and J dropped 8 bases, with 14 bases sitting between them. The DNA of the CDR3 is TGTGCCACCAGCAGAGATTTGACTAGTAACTATGAGCAGTTCTTC. It is translated as CATSRDLTSNYEQFF.

CDR3: CASSVAFSPVEAFF. CDR3 DNA: TGTGCCAGCAGCGTAGCTTTTTCACCAGTTGAAGCTTTCTTT. The V and J genes are TRBV9 and TRBJ1-1; D is ambiguous. The V end lost 0 bases, the J end lost 7 bases, and 13 bases lay between the germline ends. Per the germline V gene, CDR1 is SGDLS and CDR2 is YYNGEE. The CDR3 extends over 14 amino acids.

The chain uses TRBV6-4 and TRBJ2-3; TRBD1 agrees at 9 bases. CDR3 length: 14 residues. The V segment lost 2 bases and the J segment 4 bases; nucleotides outside the gene matches: 1. The V gene's germline CDR1 is MRHNA and CDR2 SNTAGT. The CDR3: CASSDTGGPDTQYF. The CDR3 DNA reads TGTGCCAGCAGTGACACAGGGGGCCCAGATACGCAGTATTTT.

This sequence joins TRBV6-6 and TRBJ1-1, with D possibly being TRBD1 (6 bases). CDR3 length equals 14 residues. The V end lost 2 bases, the J end lost 6 bases, and 13 bases lay between the germline ends. Germline CDR1 reads MNHNY; CDR2 reads SVGAGI (reference sequence). DNA for the CDR3: TGTGCCAGCAGTTACCCAGGGGTAAAGGCTGAAGCTTTCTTT. Its protein product is CASSYPGVKAEAFF.

CDR3 bases: TGTGCCAGCAGCTCCACAGCCACAGATACGCAGTATTTT. Its translation is CASSSTATDTQYF. This chain links TRBV5-8 with TRBJ2-3; D is uncertain. The V end was cut by 3 bases, the J end by 2 bases, with 7 bases between. The CDR3 sequence is 13 residues long. Per the germline V gene, CDR1 is SGHTS and CDR2 is YDEGEE. Together with reference TRBV5-8 and TRBJ2-3, the CDR3 gives the full variable domain: EAGVTQSPTHLIKTRGQQATLRCSPISGHTSVYWYQQALGLGLQFLLWYDEGEERNRGNFPPRFSGRQFPNYSSELNVNALELEDSALYLCASSSTATDTQYFGPGTRLTVL.

The V call is TRBV9, the J call TRBJ1-3; TRBD1 might be the D (6 bases). This CDR3 region has 17 residues. Germline V gives CDR1 SGDLS, CDR2 YYNGEE. Between the trimmed V and J ends, which lost 0 bases and 0 bases, there was a span of 13 bases. In nucleotides, the CDR3 is TGTGCCAGCAGCGTAGACCCAGGGGTTAGCTCTGGAAACACCATATATTTT. Translated: CASSVDPGVSSGNTIYF.